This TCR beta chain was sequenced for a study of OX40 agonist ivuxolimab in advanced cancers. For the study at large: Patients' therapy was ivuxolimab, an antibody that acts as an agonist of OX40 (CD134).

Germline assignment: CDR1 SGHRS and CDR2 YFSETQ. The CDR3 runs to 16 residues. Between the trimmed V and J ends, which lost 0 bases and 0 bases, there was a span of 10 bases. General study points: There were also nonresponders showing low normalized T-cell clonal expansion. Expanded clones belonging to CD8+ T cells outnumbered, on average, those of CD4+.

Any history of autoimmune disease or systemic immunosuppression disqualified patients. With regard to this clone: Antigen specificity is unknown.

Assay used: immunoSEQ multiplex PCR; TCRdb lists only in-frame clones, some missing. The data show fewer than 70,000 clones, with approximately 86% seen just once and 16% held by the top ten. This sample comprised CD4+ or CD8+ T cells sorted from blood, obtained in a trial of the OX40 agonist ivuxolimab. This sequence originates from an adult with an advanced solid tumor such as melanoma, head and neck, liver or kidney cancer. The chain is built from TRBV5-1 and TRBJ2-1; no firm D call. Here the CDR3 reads CASSLVGPSSYNEQFF. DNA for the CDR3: TGCGCCAGCAGCTTGGTGGGCCCGAGCTCCTACAATGAGCAGTTCTTC. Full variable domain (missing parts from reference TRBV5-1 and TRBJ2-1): KAGVTQTPRYLIKTRGQQVTLSCSPISGHRSVSWYQQTPGQGLQFLFEYFSETQRNKGNFPGRFSGRQFSNSRSEMNVSTLELGDSALYLCASSLVGPSSYNEQFFGPGTRLTVL.